This paragraph covers one TCR beta chain sequence. This sample was included in a study of blood T cell repertoires in COVID-19. Study as a whole: Acute and convalescent COVID-19 samples came from the United States, Italy and Spain. Sources were T cells, B-cell-depleted T cells, or PBMCs; the material itself was cDNA or gDNA.

The CDR3 covers 12 residues. Germline CDR1 reads SEHNR; CDR2 reads FQNEAQ (reference sequence). V was shortened by 5 bases and J by 3 bases, with 6 bases between the two germline ends. In the authors' workflow: By means of reference gene primer amplification, nucleated cell counts were estimated. Here immunoSEQ multiplex PCR was the method, and the copy in TCRdb shows in-frame clones only, minus some. V, J and clone size were drawn from that table, and D and trimming were deduced from the DNA. In the table there are fewer than 250,000 clones, 75% to 90% of which are singletons. The origin of this receptor is a man between 60 and 75 years old who had recovered from COVID-19. The sequenced sample consisted of peripheral blood. The rearrangement joins TRBV7-9 to TRBJ2-3, with D uncertain. CDR3 nucleotides: TGTGCCAGCAGCCCTCGGACAGATACGCAGTATTTT. Protein: CASSPRTDTQYF.